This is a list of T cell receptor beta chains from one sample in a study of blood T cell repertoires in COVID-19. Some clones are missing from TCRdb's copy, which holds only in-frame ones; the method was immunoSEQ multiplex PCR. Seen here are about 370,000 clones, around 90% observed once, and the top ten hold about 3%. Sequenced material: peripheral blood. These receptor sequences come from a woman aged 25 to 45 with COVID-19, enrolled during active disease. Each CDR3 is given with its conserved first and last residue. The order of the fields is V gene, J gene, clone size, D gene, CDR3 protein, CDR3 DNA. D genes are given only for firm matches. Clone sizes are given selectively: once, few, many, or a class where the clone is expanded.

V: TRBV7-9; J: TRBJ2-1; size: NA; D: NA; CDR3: CASSGDSPSSYNEQFF; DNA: TGTGCCAGCAGCGGTGACAGCCCCAGCTCCTACAATGAGCAGTTCTTC
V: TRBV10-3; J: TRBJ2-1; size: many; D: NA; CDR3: CATLQNNEQFF; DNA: TGTGCCACGCTCCAGAACAATGAGCAGTTCTTC
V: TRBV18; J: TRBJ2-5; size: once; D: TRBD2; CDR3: CASSPVSGAGETQYF; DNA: TGTGCCAGCTCACCGGTGAGCGGGGCAGGGGAGACCCAGTACTTC
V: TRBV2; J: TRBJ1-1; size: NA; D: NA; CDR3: CASTQGGGYTEAFF; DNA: TGTGCCAGCACCCAGGGTGGGGGGTATACTGAAGCTTTCTTT
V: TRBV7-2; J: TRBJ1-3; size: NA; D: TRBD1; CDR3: CASTRTGGQGNTIYF; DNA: TGTGCCAGCACCCGGACAGGGGGCCAGGGAAACACCATATATTTT
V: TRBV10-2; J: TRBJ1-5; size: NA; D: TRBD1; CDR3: CASSEGTGGRDQPQHF; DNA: TGCGCCAGCAGTGAGGGGACAGGGGGCCGCGATCAGCCCCAGCATTTT
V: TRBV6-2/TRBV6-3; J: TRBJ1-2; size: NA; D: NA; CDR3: CASSLNLLGLDYGYTF; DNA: TGTGCCAGCAGTCTTAACCTCTTAGGACTCGACTATGGCTACACCTTC
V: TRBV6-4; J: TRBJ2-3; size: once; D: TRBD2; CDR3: CASSDSSGRAFTQYF; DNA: TGTGCCAGCAGTGACTCTAGCGGGAGGGCCTTCACGCAGTATTTT
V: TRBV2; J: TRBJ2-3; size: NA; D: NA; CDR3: CASSGGSAGDTQYF; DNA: TGTGCCAGCAGCGGGGGTTCGGCGGGAGATACGCAGTATTTT
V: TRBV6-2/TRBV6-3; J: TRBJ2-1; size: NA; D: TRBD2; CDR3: CASSSLSAISGGGYNEQFF; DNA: TGTGCCAGCAGTTCCCTTAGTGCTATTAGCGGGGGGGGATACAATGAGCAGTTCTTC
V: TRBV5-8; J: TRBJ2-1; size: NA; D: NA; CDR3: CASSPLQGYNEQFF; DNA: TGTGCCAGCAGCCCTTTACAGGGTTACAATGAGCAGTTCTTC
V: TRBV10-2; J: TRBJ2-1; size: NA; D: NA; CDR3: CASSRDRNEQFF; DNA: TGCGCCAGCAGTCGAGACAGGAATGAGCAGTTCTTC
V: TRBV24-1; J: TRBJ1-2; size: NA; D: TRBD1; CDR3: CATSPGTGLVGYGYTF; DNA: TGTGCCACCAGTCCCGGGACAGGGCTGGTAGGCTATGGCTACACCTTC
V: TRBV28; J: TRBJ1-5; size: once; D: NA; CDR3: CASSLLQLSNQPQHF; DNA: TGTGCCAGCAGTTTACTACAGCTTAGCAATCAGCCCCAGCATTTT
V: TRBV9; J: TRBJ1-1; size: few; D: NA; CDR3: CASSEAGVGHTEAFF; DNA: TGTGCCAGCAGCGAGGCAGGGGTGGGACACACTGAAGCTTTCTTT
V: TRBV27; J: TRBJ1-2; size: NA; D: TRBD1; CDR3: CASSLSGTGSYGYTF; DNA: TGTGCCAGCAGTTTATCCGGGACAGGGAGCTATGGCTACACCTTC